The clone carrying this T cell receptor (beta chain) was seen a handful of times. Its specificity is not known. The data stem from a study of shared clonotypes between healthy human individuals. Study-wide points: For sorted subsets, rarefaction showed incomplete sequencing despite large depth. Four donors showed sharing of about 4.6% of naive CD4 clonotypes.

The data were produced by immunoSEQ multiplex PCR, yet TCRdb's version contains in-frame clones alone and is incomplete. Among 750,000 to 1,000,000 clones listed, around 93% were seen once. The CDR3 contains 16 residues. Trimming pared 0 bases from V and 1 base from J, leaving 11 bases between. Germline CDR1 and CDR2: PRHDT and FYEKMQ (reference sequence). CD45RO-negative CD8 cells positively selected for CCR7 made up the naive population, which excluded terminally differentiated effector memory CD45RA+ cells. Nashville, Tennessee was home to all donors, who were Caucasian adults. The chain recombines TRBV13 with TRBJ2-3; a possible D gene is TRBD2 (6 bases). This TCR came from a man aged 25 to 45 in good health. Sequencing input: naive CD8+ T cells sorted from blood. The CDR3 coding sequence is TGTGCCAGCAGCTTAGGGGCTAGCGTTGGCACAGATACGCAGTATTTT. Its translation: CASSLGASVGTDTQYF.